The 24 T cell receptor beta chains in this list originate from one sample, sequenced in a study of MAIT cells during Salmonella Paratyphi A infection. Notes on the study in general: MAIT TRBV usage was oligoclonal, favouring TRBV20 and TRBV6.

Time point in this sample: mid-infection, around enteric fever diagnosis. Flow cytometry identified and sorted MAIT cells as Valpha7.2+ CD161+ T cells. From the 5' RACE reads, TCRdb called clonotypes with MiXCR, one entry per CDR3 protein. Among several hundred distinct CDR3 sequences listed, approximately 27% were seen once. Antigens of these TCRs are unknown. Sample: MAIT cells from blood, taken at the middle sampling point of the challenge study. These receptors originate from a person aged 18 to 75 who was deliberately infected with Salmonella Paratyphi A in a paratyphoid fever challenge study.

The chain recombines TRBV28 with TRBJ1-2; D might be TRBD1 (5 bases). CDR3 length: 13 amino acids. Looked up from germline, CDR1 is MDHEN and CDR2 is SYDVKM. V was pared by 7 bases and J by 4 bases, with 13 bases between. CDR3 DNA: TGTGCCAGCAACCCCCAGGGCCCCTATGGCTACACCTTC. Its protein is CASNPQGPYGYTF.

The chain links TRBV7-3 to TRBJ2-3; the D gene could be TRBD1 or TRBD2 (6 bases each). Looked up from germline, CDR1 is SGHTA and CDR2 is FQGTGA. This CDR3 has 15 amino acids. V lost 4 bases, J lost 4 bases, and 15 bases lay in between. CDR3 DNA: TGTGCCAGCAGCTCCCGGGGGCAGGGTTCAGATACGCAGTATTTT. Encoded protein: CASSSRGQGSDTQYF. Looking up the rest from reference TRBV7-3 and TRBJ2-3 gives the full variable domain: GAGVSQTPSNKVTEKGKYVELRCDPISGHTALYWYRQSLGQGPEFLIYFQGTGAADDSGLPNDRFFAVRPEGSVSTLKIQRTERGDSAVYLCASSSRGQGSDTQYFGPGTRLTVL.

This clonotype was detected a few times. The V gene is TRBV6-4, the J gene TRBJ2-1; perhaps TRBD2 as D (5 bases). Trimming left V 3 bases short and J 5 bases short, with 17 bases between. This CDR3 spans 16 amino acids. Germline V CDR1 and CDR2: MRHNA, SNTAGT. CDR3 residues: CASSESVAWANNEQFF. The CDR3 nucleotides read TGTGCCAGCAGTGAATCAGTAGCGTGGGCGAACAATGAGCAGTTCTTC.

This clonotype was counted a few times. V is TRBV4-2 and J is TRBJ2-1; 9 bases match TRBD2. Germline CDR1 reads LGHNA; CDR2 reads YNFKEQ. The CDR3 covers 18 residues. J was trimmed by 4 bases and V by 0 bases; bases with no gene match: 10. The CDR3 here is CASSQEGGSGSSYNEQFF. The CDR3 bases are TGTGCCAGCAGCCAAGAAGGTGGTAGCGGGAGTTCTTACAATGAGCAGTTCTTC.

This clonotype is large in the sample. V gene TRBV6-1 combines with J gene TRBJ2-7, with 12 bases matching TRBD2. The CDR3 sequence is 15 residues long. With V trimmed by 1 base and J by 2 bases, 0 bases remained unmatched. Germline lookup yields CDR1 MNHNS and CDR2 SASEGT. The DNA of the CDR3 is TGTGCCAGCAGTGAAGGACTAGCGGGAGCCTACGAGCAGTACTTC. Protein: CASSEGLAGAYEQYF.

V is TRBV6-4 and J is TRBJ2-2, with D hard to call. V was cut by 0 bases and J by 3 bases, with 2 bases left in between. The CDR3 totals 13 residues. Germline loops: CDR1 MRHNA, CDR2 SNTAGT. CDR3 DNA: TGTGCCAGCAGTGACTCAGACACCGGGGAGCTGTTTTTT. Translation gives CASSDSDTGELFF.

This clonotype came up a few times. The limits of the CDR3 on the DNA are not certain, so only TCRdb's listed CDR3 is given. The chain employs TRBV6-4 and TRBJ2-1. Counting both end residues, the CDR3 totals 14 amino acids. Germline V CDR1 and CDR2: MRHNA, SNTAGT. This chain's CDR3 is CASSSGGSYNEQFF.

This clonotype was observed a single time. The CDR3 end shows no conserved phenylalanine or tryptophan, and so a read error is likely. The CDR3 region is CASSESGKDTQYV. In nucleotides, the CDR3 is TGTGCCAGCAGTGAATCAGGGAAAGATACGCAGTATGTT. The J gene is TRBJ2-3, the V gene TRBV6-4; TRBD1 is a possible D gene (5 bases). This CDR3 is 13 amino acids long. Deletions cut 3 bases from V and 5 bases from J, with 9 bases between. Germline V gene data show CDR1 as MRHNA and CDR2 as SNTAGT.

The CDR3 protein is CSAKDRGHTEAFF. CDR3 nucleotide sequence: TGCAGTGCTAAGGACAGGGGGCACACTGAAGCTTTCTTT. The chain joins TRBV20-1 to TRBJ1-1; 11 bases map to TRBD1. Losses at the gene ends were 4 bases for V and 3 bases for J; bases not matched to a gene: 1. The V gene's germline CDR1 is DFQATT and CDR2 SNEGSKA (reference sequence). The CDR3 is 13 residues long.

V gene TRBV27 combines with J gene TRBJ2-7; no clear D. Germline V CDR1 and CDR2: MNHEY, SMNVEV (reference sequence). The length of the CDR3 is 10 residues. V dropped 1 base and J dropped 5 bases, with 0 bases sitting between them. The CDR3 protein is CASSLYEQYF. The CDR3 coding sequence is TGTGCCAGCAGTTTATACGAGCAGTACTTC.

The chain couples TRBV20-1 to TRBJ2-3, with D possibly being TRBD1 or TRBD2 (6 bases each). Trimming took off 6 bases at V and 0 bases at J, with 16 bases between the two ends. The V gene's germline CDR1 is DFQATT and CDR2 SNEGSKA (reference sequence). The length of the CDR3 is 15 residues. CDR3 bases: TGCAGTGCCATCCGGGGGACAACTAGCACAGATACGCAGTATTTT. Translating it yields CSAIRGTTSTDTQYF.

V usage is TRBV6-1 and J usage is TRBJ1-2; D gene unclear. The CDR3 runs to 15 residues. Germline CDR1 is MNHNS and CDR2 is SASEGT. The germline V and J ends were trimmed by 2 bases and 0 bases, with 10 bases remaining between them. The CDR3 sequence: CASSELSGPNYGYTF. The CDR3 bases are TGTGCCAGCAGTGAACTCTCCGGTCCTAACTATGGCTACACCTTC.

This clonotype is termed large. The gene calls are TRBV6-2 or TRBV6-3 and TRBJ2-7, with D possibly being TRBD1 or TRBD2 (5 bases each). This CDR3 has 14 residues. Germline CDR1 MNHEY, CDR2 SVGEGT. V lost 2 bases and J lost 3, with 11 bases in between. In nucleotides, the CDR3 is TGTGCCAGCAGTTACAGCGAGAGGGGCTACGAGCAGTACTTC. This sequence encodes CASSYSERGYEQYF.

The chain joins TRBV6-4 to TRBJ2-2, with D uncertain. Per germline, CDR1 MRHNA and CDR2 SNTAGT. With 6 bases removed from V and 3 bases from J, the gap between germline ends came to 14 bases. This CDR3 spans 15 amino acids. The CDR3: CASSPNGDDTGELFF. CDR3 DNA: TGTGCCAGCAGCCCGAACGGAGATGACACCGGGGAGCTGTTTTTT.

The V and J genes are TRBV20-1 and TRBJ2-1; 7 bases line up with TRBD2. V shed 0 bases, J shed 6 bases, and the junction held 8 bases outside the gene matches. The CDR3 runs 15 residues. Per germline, CDR1 DFQATT and CDR2 SNEGSKA (reference sequence). The CDR3 loop reads CSARDLRREINEQFF. The CDR3 DNA sequence: TGCAGTGCTAGAGATCTTAGGCGGGAGATCAATGAGCAGTTCTTC.

The gene calls are TRBV4-1 and TRBJ2-1, with 13 bases aligning to TRBD2. The CDR3 length is 15 residues. Germline-derived CDR1 and CDR2 are MGHRA and YSYEKL. V was clipped by 4 bases and J by 7 bases; unmatched bases: 4. The CDR3 DNA is TGCGCCAGCAGCCGACCGACTAGCGGGGGGAATGAGCAGTTCTTC. This encodes CASSRPTSGGNEQFF.

This clonotype is deemed large. V and J are TRBV6-1 and TRBJ1-6; D is perhaps TRBD1 (6 bases). This CDR3 is 15 amino acids long. The V gene's germline CDR1 is MNHNS and CDR2 SASEGT. Trimming pared 8 bases from V and 5 bases from J, leaving 16 bases between. The CDR3 protein is CASSVGTPDNSPLHF. CDR3 nucleotide sequence: TGTGCCAGCTCAGTCGGGACACCAGATAATTCACCCCTCCACTTT.

J is TRBJ1-1 and V is TRBV4-2, with D uncertain. The germline V and J ends were trimmed by 0 bases and 1 base, with 9 bases remaining between them. CDR1 LGHNA and CDR2 YNFKEQ come from the germline V gene. CDR3 length: 15 residues. The DNA of the CDR3 is TGTGCCAGCAGCCAAGATAGGGCCTCGAACACTGAAGCTTTCTTT. Residues: CASSQDRASNTEAFF.

The chain employs TRBV5-4 and TRBJ2-5; D remains unclear. V gave up 3 bases and J gave up 3 bases, with 6 bases separating them. The CDR3 loop spans 12 amino acids. Germline CDR1 SGHNT, CDR2 YYREEE (reference sequence). In nucleotides, the CDR3 is TGTGCCAGCAGCTATACCGAAGAGACCCAGTACTTC. Amino acid sequence: CASSYTEETQYF.

The chain joins TRBV27 to TRBJ1-5; D not resolved. The CDR3 runs 13 residues. Germline values: CDR1 MNHEY, CDR2 SMNVEV (reference sequence). Trimming removed 10 bases at V and 0 bases at J, with 10 bases between. The CDR3 loop is CATSSYSNQPQHF. The CDR3 DNA reads TGTGCCACTTCAAGCTATAGCAATCAGCCCCAGCATTTT.

Within the sample, this clonotype is large. The chain is built from TRBV29-1 and TRBJ1-2; 12 bases match TRBD1. V lost 5 bases, J lost 4 bases, and 5 bases stayed unmatched. From germline, CDR1 is SQVTM and CDR2 ANQGSEA. The CDR3 consists of 14 residues. The CDR3 protein is CSVPGQGASYGYTF. As DNA, the CDR3 is TGCAGCGTTCCGGGACAGGGGGCGAGCTATGGCTACACCTTC. Supplemented by reference TRBV29-1 and TRBJ1-2, the full variable domain reads SAVISQKPSRDICQRGTSLTIQCQVDSQVTMMFWYRQQPGQSLTLIATANQGSEATYESGFVIDKFPISRPNLTFSTLTVSNMSPEDSSIYLCSVPGQGASYGYTFGSGTRLTVV.

The chain links TRBV4-1 to TRBJ2-6; TRBD2 might be the D (5 bases). The CDR3 has 16 residues. The V gene lost 0 bases and the J gene lost 0 bases, with 6 bases spanning the gap. CDR1 is MGHRA and CDR2 is YSYEKL in the germline V gene. As DNA, the CDR3 is TGCGCCAGCAGCCAAGATGGGAGCTCTGGGGCCAACGTCCTGACTTTC. Translating gives CASSQDGSSGANVLTF.

This clonotype is large (0.1 to 1%) by share. The chain combines TRBV28 with TRBJ2-6; D is unresolved. CDR1 MDHEN and CDR2 SYDVKM come from the germline V gene. Trimming pared 5 bases from V and 0 bases from J, leaving 14 bases between. The CDR3 spans 17 residues. The CDR3 is CASSPLRRASGANVLTF. The CDR3 DNA sequence: TGTGCCAGCAGTCCCCTGCGACGGGCCTCTGGGGCCAACGTCCTGACTTTC.

In its sample, this clonotype was seen once. The rearrangement links TRBV20-1 to TRBJ2-1; D not certain. CDR1 and CDR2 (germline): DFQATT, SNEGSKA (reference sequence). The CDR3 covers 12 residues. Trimming stripped 2 bases from V and 5 bases from J, with 7 bases between. DNA of the CDR3: TGCAGTGCTAGACTAGGAGACAATGAGCAGTTCTTC. Amino acids: CSARLGDNEQFF.